These T cell receptor beta chains were read from a single sample in a study of blood T cell repertoires in COVID-19. The protocol was immunoSEQ multiplex PCR, while the TCRdb copy is restricted to in-frame clones and leaves out a portion. The sample holds about 200,000 clones, around four fifths seen once. Material: peripheral blood. Every receptor here comes from a man in his 60s with COVID-19, enrolled during active disease. CDR3s leave out the opening cysteine and the closing phenylalanine or tryptophan. A D gene is named only where the DNA matches it firmly. Rows give clone size only sometimes, using once, few, many, or a class for an expanded clone.

d_gene | abundance | v_gene | CDR3aa
TRBD1 | NA | TRBV6-6 | ASSRDRETQY
TRBD1 | NA | TRBV7-9 | ASSLEGTGGDHEQY
TRBD1 | NA | TRBV3-1/TRBV3-2 | ASRGQGGTGELF
NA | NA | TRBV21-1 | ASSSTGIDSNQPQH
TRBD2 | few | TRBV2 | ASTLTSGRGEQF
TRBD2 | NA | TRBV30 | AHARGGSSDTQY
TRBD1 | few | TRBV7-2 | ASSRDRIYGYT
NA | NA | TRBV3-1/TRBV3-2 | ASSQVRGSGTGELF
NA | NA | TRBV7-2 | ASSLKGGGRAQH
NA | NA | TRBV16 | ASSQERATNEKLF
TRBD1 | NA | TRBV11-2 | ASSLSLRTGASGNTIY
TRBD1 | NA | TRBV2 | ASTRGTGLRSGETQY
NA | NA | TRBV28 | ASRTRMNDEQF
NA | NA | TRBV5-4 | ASRLGVGQVNTEAF
NA | NA | TRBV9 | ASSVGGDGYTEAF
NA | NA | TRBV5-1 | ASSAATWSTNEKLF
TRBD1 | NA | TRBV5-6 | ASRPTGDYNSPLH
NA | NA | TRBV3-1/TRBV3-2 | ASSQLQDQPQH
NA | NA | TRBV6-1 | ASSEVRGNRDEQF
TRBD1 | NA | TRBV5-1 | ASSLDRTGGTDTQY
NA | few | TRBV6-5 | ASSTSQGSGNTIY
NA | NA | TRBV7-9 | ASSLPSIRTQY
NA | NA | TRBV7-9 | ASSLIGTDTQY
NA | NA | TRBV30 | AWSVRRQRMNTEAF
NA | once | TRBV21-1 | ASTYDSYNEQF
NA | NA | TRBV14 | ASSHLRGGAGELF
NA | NA | TRBV6-1 | ASSETAGSYGYT
TRBD2 | once | TRBV5-6 | ASSLLLAVNEQF
TRBD1 | NA | TRBV6-5 | ASSQRDRGNIQY
NA | NA | TRBV3-1/TRBV3-2 | ASSQYENSPLH
NA | few | TRBV5-4 | ASSFGSLGNPRNEQF
NA | NA | TRBV6-6 | ASSYPGPKNIQY
NA | NA | TRBV19 | ASKVEYPGTEAF
NA | NA | TRBV28 | ASKPRASYEQY
NA | NA | TRBV3-1/TRBV3-2 | ASSHRNEKLF
NA | NA | TRBV10-3 | AISREGVTEAF
NA | NA | TRBV6-5 | ASSLEVAEQY
NA | NA | TRBV30 | AWSVALRGSGYT
TRBD1 | NA | TRBV7-9 | ASTIGDSLTDTQY
TRBD1 | few | TRBV4-2 | ASSQDHAGGIGTEAF
TRBD1 | NA | TRBV12-5 | ASGLDRVPDTQY
NA | NA | TRBV28 | ASSRDLVYGYT
TRBD1 | NA | TRBV5-4 | ASSYGQAHSGYT
TRBD1 | NA | TRBV19 | ASSTTPGQGGYT
NA | NA | TRBV28 | ASSPTVNSNQPQH
NA | NA | TRBV5-1 | ASSPGVDQPQH